This TCR beta chain was identified in a study of blood T cell repertoires in COVID-19. Study summary: T cells, B-cell-depleted T cells, or PBMCs supplied cDNA or gDNA.

Study processing details: The authors estimated nucleated cell counts from reference gene primer amplification. Sequencing used immunoSEQ multiplex PCR; TCRdb keeps in-frame clones, though not all of them. The V and J calls and clone size were taken over from that table, and D and trimming were inferred from the DNA. Of some 180,000 clones in the sample, 70% to 80% were seen once. Trimming pared 2 bases from V and 1 base from J, leaving 9 bases between. The CDR3 is 14 amino acids. Per germline, CDR1 SGHNT and CDR2 YYREEE (reference sequence). The chain employs TRBV5-4 and TRBJ1-1; no firm D call. Specimen: peripheral blood. This clonotype originated in a woman in her 40s with COVID-19, enrolled during active disease. The CDR3 nucleotides read TGTGCCAGCAGCTTTACGGGAAAGAACACTGAAGCTTTCTTT. It specifies CASSFTGKNTEAFF.